The count of the clone carrying this T cell receptor beta chain is one. This record comes from a study of blood T cell repertoires in COVID-19. Germline-derived CDR1 and CDR2 are SNHLY and FYNNEI. The CDR3 contains 14 residues. V was pared by 3 bases and J by 4 bases, with 3 bases of the junction left unmatched. Per the original methods: Using reference gene primer amplification, nucleated cell counts were estimated. Profiling relied on immunoSEQ multiplex PCR, and the TCRdb table lists in-frame clones only, not all of them. The V and J calls and clone size come from that table; D and trimming were worked out from the DNA. Of about 120,000 clones in the sample, about four fifths were seen once.

The sample comprised peripheral blood. This clonotype was obtained from a man between 60 and 75 years old with acute or convalescent COVID-19. The chain recombines TRBV2 with TRBJ1-5; 7 bases align to TRBD1. Written as DNA, the CDR3 is TGTGCCAGCAGTGACACAGGGGTAAATCAGCCCCAGCATTTT. It codes for CASSDTGVNQPQHF.